A single sample is the source of the 23 T cell receptor beta chains below, sequenced in a study of CD8 T cells in Susac syndrome (dated by TCRdb to 2018 to 2020). To prepare the library, the immunoSEQ multiplex PCR assay was applied. RNA was extracted using the RNeasy kit, and roughly 0.5 to 1 microgram was reverse transcribed with random hexamers. The public sequencing data were trimmed at Q25 with fastp and processed into clonotypes with MiXCR by TCRdb, which kept only in-frame beta chains. Every entry covers one CDR3 protein and lists the most common genes and DNA from its rows. Within this sample are roughly 86,000 distinct CDR3 sequences, with 95% to 97% of them counted one time only. The ten largest clones take up more than 0.55% of the sample. The sample comprised CD8+ T cells from PBMCs. The receptors come from a human donor with Susac syndrome.

This chain joins TRBV19 and TRBJ1-1; D gene unclear. The CDR3 spans 14 residues. Germline V gives CDR1 LNHDA, CDR2 SQIVND (reference sequence). The V gene lost 2 bases and the J gene lost 4 bases, with 11 bases spanning the gap. The CDR3 DNA reads as TGTGCCAGTAGTATAACTGGGGTGGCCACTGAAGCTTTCTTT. This translates into CASSITGVATEAFF.

The V gene is TRBV12-3 or TRBV12-4, the J gene TRBJ1-1, with D maybe TRBD1 (6 bases). This CDR3 region has 14 residues. V lost 6 bases and J lost 2, with 13 bases in between. The CDR3, as DNA: TGTGCCAGCAGCTCACAGGGCGGTAACACTGAAGCTTTCTTT. It encodes CASSSQGGNTEAFF.

The chain couples TRBV19 to TRBJ2-1; TRBD2 is a possible D gene (7 bases). The germline V gene has CDR1 LNHDA and CDR2 SQIVND (reference sequence). V was shortened by 6 bases and J by 2 bases, with 11 bases between the two germline ends. This CDR3 is 14 amino acids long. The CDR3 DNA reads as TGTGCCAGTAGGAAGGGGGGGGCCTACAATGAGCAGTTCTTC. This codes for CASRKGGAYNEQFF. Combining the CDR3 with reference TRBV19 and TRBJ2-1 gives the whole variable domain DGGITQSPKYLFRKEGQNVTLSCEQNLNHDAMYWYRQDPGQGLRLIYYSQIVNDFQKGDIAEGYSVSREKKESFPLTVTSAQKNPTAFYLCASRKGGAYNEQFFGPGTRLTVL.

The CDR3 nucleotides are TGCAGTGCTGGAGCGGCGGATCAGCCCCAGCATTTT. Translation gives CSAGAADQPQHF. J is TRBJ1-5 and V is TRBV20-1, with unresolved D. Trimming took 5 bases from V and 5 from J, leaving 10 bases between them. The CDR3 spans 12 residues. The V gene's germline CDR1 is DFQATT and CDR2 SNEGSKA (reference sequence).

J is TRBJ2-4 and V is TRBV3-1; no clear D gene. The CDR3 spans 16 residues. Trimming cost V 4 bases and J 6 bases, with 19 bases left between them. The V gene's germline CDR1 is LGHDT and CDR2 YNNKEL (reference sequence). This CDR3 reads CASSPVGSVRGNIQYF. CDR3 coding DNA: TGTGCCAGCAGCCCCGTAGGGTCCGTCCGCGGAAACATTCAGTACTTC. Filled out from reference TRBV3-1 and TRBJ2-4, the complete variable domain reads DTAVSQTPKYLVTQMGNDKSIKCEQNLGHDTMYWYKQDSKKFLKIMFSYNNKELIINETVPNRFSPKSPDKAHLNLHINSLELGDSAVYFCASSPVGSVRGNIQYFGAGTRLSVL.

The chain is built from TRBV18 and TRBJ1-1; no reliable D call. The CDR3 spans 14 residues. The germline V gene has CDR1 KGHSH and CDR2 LQKENI. Trimming cost V 3 bases and J 0 bases, with 8 bases left between them. This chain's CDR3 is CASSPTVMNTEAFF. DNA of the CDR3: TGTGCCAGCTCACCCACAGTGATGAACACTGAAGCTTTCTTT.

The chain couples TRBV29-1 to TRBJ1-1; perhaps TRBD1 as D (6 bases). This CDR3 has 16 residues. CDR1 is SQVTM and CDR2 is ANQGSEA in the germline V gene. Trimming cost V 1 base and J 3 bases, with 18 bases left between them. The CDR3 DNA sequence: TGCAGCGTTGAAGGCTCGGGACAAGGGAGATACACTGAAGCTTTCTTT. This gives the protein CSVEGSGQGRYTEAFF. The full variable domain, its missing parts supplied by reference TRBV29-1 and TRBJ1-1, is SAVISQKPSRDICQRGTSLTIQCQVDSQVTMMFWYRQQPGQSLTLIATANQGSEATYESGFVIDKFPISRPNLTFSTLTVSNMSPEDSSIYLCSVEGSGQGRYTEAFFGQGTRLTVV.

This clonotype was detected a few times. V usage is TRBV9 and J usage is TRBJ1-1; D is ambiguous. Germline CDR1 SGDLS, CDR2 YYNGEE. The CDR3 runs 14 residues. The V end lost 2 bases, the J end lost 0 bases, and 8 bases lay between the germline ends. CDR3: CASSVGSMNTEAFF. DNA of the CDR3: TGTGCCAGCAGCGTCGGCAGCATGAACACTGAAGCTTTCTTT.

In nucleotides, the CDR3 is TGCAGTGCTAGACCCTCGGACAGGGGTGGCAATCAGCCCCAGCATTTT. This codes for CSARPSDRGGNQPQHF. The rearrangement links TRBV20-1 to TRBJ1-5; TRBD1 agrees at 9 bases. Germline lookup yields CDR1 DFQATT and CDR2 SNEGSKA (reference sequence). The CDR3 has 16 amino acids. The V and J ends lost 2 bases and 2 bases, in that order; junction bases with no gene match: 7.

The chain couples TRBV27 to TRBJ1-5, with TRBD1 matching 7 bases. Trimming took 3 bases from V and 13 from J; bases not matched to a gene: 12. CDR3 length: 14 residues. CDR1 is MNHEY, CDR2 SMNVEV, per germline (reference sequence). CDR3 sequence: CASSLDRWGQPQHF. The CDR3 DNA reads as TGTGCCAGCAGTTTGGACAGGTGGGGACAACCTCAGCATTTT.

J is TRBJ1-3 and V is TRBV7-9; TRBD1 agrees at 7 bases. Germline-derived CDR1 and CDR2 are SEHNR and FQNEAQ (reference sequence). The CDR3 has 16 residues. With V trimmed by 5 bases and J by 0 bases, 7 bases remained unmatched. CDR3 protein: CASSPPDRTSGNTIYF. The CDR3 coding sequence is TGTGCCAGCAGCCCCCCGGACAGGACCTCTGGAAACACCATATATTTT.

The genes are TRBV2 and TRBJ1-2, with TRBD1 as a possible D gene (6 bases). Trimming removed 10 bases at V and 5 bases at J, with 20 bases between. CDR3 length: 14 amino acids. The V gene's germline CDR1 is SNHLY and CDR2 FYNNEI. For the CDR3, the DNA is TGTGCCACCTTGACCCTTGGACAGCTATATGGCTACACCTTC. Its protein is CATLTLGQLYGYTF.

The V call is TRBV24-1, the J call TRBJ2-4; D not certain. V lost 6 bases and J 8 bases, leaving 16 bases between the germline ends. This CDR3 contains 14 residues. Germline CDR1 reads KGHDR; CDR2 reads SFDVKD. CDR3 region: CATSPGRGKDIQYF. In DNA form, the CDR3 reads TGTGCCACCAGTCCGGGCAGAGGAAAAGACATTCAGTACTTC.

The V gene is TRBV7-9, the J gene TRBJ1-6; D gene unclear. The length of the CDR3 is 12 residues. Germline V gene data show CDR1 as SEHNR and CDR2 as FQNEAQ (reference sequence). Trimming took 5 bases from V and 7 from J, leaving 6 bases between them. CDR3 region: CASSEANSPLHF. The CDR3 nucleotides are TGTGCCAGCAGCGAGGCGAATTCACCCCTCCACTTT.

The chain carries TRBV5-4 and TRBJ2-7, with no clear D. From germline, CDR1 is SGHNT and CDR2 YYREEE (reference sequence). The CDR3 runs to 13 residues. The V and J ends lost 1 base and 6 bases respectively, with 11 bases between them. CDR3 sequence: CASSLPGPSEQYF. The DNA for the CDR3 is TGTGCCAGCAGCTTGCCCGGACCCTCCGAGCAGTACTTC.

This clonotype was recorded once. The chain is built from TRBV28 and TRBJ1-2; D gene uncertain. Germline CDR1 is MDHEN and CDR2 is SYDVKM. The CDR3 length is 14 residues. The germline V and J ends were trimmed by 5 bases and 4 bases, with 14 bases remaining between them. The CDR3 reads CASSGALNGYGYTF. The CDR3 nucleotides are TGTGCCAGCAGTGGAGCGCTGAATGGCTATGGCTACACCTTC.

The V call is TRBV29-1, the J call TRBJ1-2; perhaps TRBD1 as D (5 bases). Trimming shortened V by 3 bases and J by 7 bases, and 18 bases separated the two germline ends. CDR1 SQVTM and CDR2 ANQGSEA come from the germline V gene. The CDR3 consists of 14 residues. CDR3 residues: CSVERGRRTTGYTF. CDR3 sequence (DNA): TGCAGCGTTGAGAGGGGCCGGAGAACTACTGGCTACACCTTC.

The chain links TRBV5-1 to TRBJ1-1; 10 nucleotides match TRBD1. CDR1 and CDR2 (germline): SGHRS, YFSETQ. V was pared by 7 bases and J by 5 bases, with 5 bases of the junction left unmatched. The CDR3 runs to 13 residues. The CDR3, as DNA: TGCGCCAGCGTCGGGACAGGGGTAACTGAAGCTTTCTTT. Encoded protein: CASVGTGVTEAFF.

This chain joins TRBV30 and TRBJ2-7; D uncertain. The CDR3 length is 12 residues. CDR1 GTSNPN and CDR2 SVGIG come from the germline V gene (reference sequence). V lost 2 bases and J lost 0, with 5 bases in between. Here the CDR3 reads CAWSFVSYEQYF. CDR3 DNA: TGTGCCTGGAGTTTCGTCTCCTACGAGCAGTACTTC. Full variable domain (missing parts from reference TRBV30 and TRBJ2-7): SQTIHQWPATLVQPVGSPLSLECTVEGTSNPNLYWYRQAAGRGLQLLFYSVGIGQISSEVPQNLSASRPQDRQFILSSKKLLLSDSGFYLCAWSFVSYEQYFGPGTRLTVT.

The chain links TRBV25-1 to TRBJ2-5; D unclear. The V end lost 4 bases, the J end lost 5 bases, and 20 bases lay between the germline ends. This CDR3 is built from 16 residues. In germline, CDR1 is MGHDK, CDR2 SYGVNS. DNA of the CDR3: TGTGCCAGCAGTGGCCTCACCGGGCCTCCGTCGGAGACCCAGTACTTC. Encoded protein: CASSGLTGPPSETQYF.

The chain uses TRBV4-3 and TRBJ2-5; 10 nucleotides agree with TRBD2. Germline lookup yields CDR1 LGHNA and CDR2 YSLEER. The CDR3 is 16 residues long. V was pared by 0 bases and J by 1 base, with 2 bases of the junction left unmatched. CDR3 bases: TGCGCCAGCAGCCAAGATCCTAGCGGGGGCCAAGAGACCCAGTACTTC. It specifies CASSQDPSGGQETQYF.

This chain joins TRBV4-2 and TRBJ2-2; 9 nucleotides align to TRBD1. CDR3 size: 16 residues. J gave up 5 bases and V 4 bases, and 8 bases lay outside the gene matches. CDR1 is LGHNA and CDR2 is YNFKEQ in the germline V gene. The CDR3, as DNA: TGTGCCAGCAGCCGAACCGGGACAGGGTTGACCGGGGAGCTGTTTTTT. It specifies CASSRTGTGLTGELFF.

The gene calls are TRBV4-2 and TRBJ2-5; D is possibly TRBD1 (6 bases). CDR1 LGHNA and CDR2 YNFKEQ come from the germline V gene. Trimming took off 4 bases at V and 3 bases at J, with 9 bases between the two ends. The CDR3 has 13 residues. Here the CDR3 DNA reads TGTGCCAGCAGCCGTCACAGGGAAGAGACCCAGTACTTC. This gives the protein CASSRHREETQYF.